Described below is a single T cell receptor (beta chain) sequence and its context. Its antigen is not known. Here immunoSEQ multiplex PCR was the method, and the copy in TCRdb shows in-frame clones only, minus some. The sample contains tens of thousands of clones, around 78% of which appear only once. J gave up 9 bases and V 4 bases, and 4 bases lay outside the gene matches. This CDR3 comprises 14 residues. Germline CDR1 SGHNT, CDR2 YENEEA. The entry originates in a study of T cells after posttransplantation cyclophosphamide. Study results and caveats: Blood and skin or GI T cell repertoires showed limited TRB overlap. Later post-transplant blood repertoires were often dominated by donor CD8+ memory clones. Recipient CMV seropositivity and CMV reactivation strongly tracked TRB clonality.

Busulfan-fludarabine conditioning, marrow transplant, and cyclophosphamide on days +3 and +4 were administered. Sequenced here: CD4+ T cells sorted from blood, sampled 1,700 to 2,000 days after a stem cell transplant with posttransplant cyclophosphamide. This receptor was obtained from a female patient aged 35 to 55 who received an allogeneic stem cell transplant from a related donor, was CMV-positive, and had no GVHD. Some T cells may be provided by the graft donor. This rearrangement joins TRBV11-3 to TRBJ1-4; TRBD1 matches 11 bases. CDR3 sequence: CASSYGTGGKKLFF. As DNA, the CDR3 is TGTGCCAGCAGCTACGGGACAGGGGGGAAAAAACTGTTTTTT.